The 23 T cell receptor beta chains below come from one sample, sequenced in a study of yellow fever vaccine responses in identical twins. From the RT-PCR reads, TCRdb called clonotypes with MiXCR, one entry per CDR3 protein. The sample lists about 23,000 distinct CDR3 sequences, around 77% seen once, with 4.5% to 5.5% in the top ten. Material: T cells from blood (PBMCs), unsorted or a sorted subset (not recorded which), obtained before or after yellow fever vaccination (not recorded which). These receptors all come from a woman between 18 and 30 years old who received the yellow fever vaccine.

This clonotype was observed once. The chain couples TRBV7-9 to TRBJ1-2; D might be TRBD1 (5 bases). The CDR3 is made up of 13 amino acids. V was pared by 5 bases and J by 10 bases, with 17 bases between. Germline V gene sequence: CDR1 SEHNR, CDR2 FQNEAQ (reference sequence). CDR3 nucleotides: TGTGCCAGCAGCCCCAGAGGTGGGGACCCCTACACCTTC. Encoded protein: CASSPRGGDPYTF.

The J gene is TRBJ1-1, the V gene TRBV6-5; D ambiguous. Trimming cost V 0 bases and J 4 bases, with 12 bases left between them. The CDR3 consists of 15 residues. Germline loops: CDR1 MNHEY, CDR2 SVGAGI. CDR3 sequence (DNA): TGTGCCAGCAGTTACTCTATAGGGATAGGCACTGAAGCTTTCTTT. It is translated as CASSYSIGIGTEAFF.

The J gene is TRBJ1-4, the V gene TRBV25-1; possibly TRBD1 for D (5 bases). The CDR3 runs 15 residues. V was cut by 2 bases and J by 2 bases, with 9 bases left in between. CDR1 and CDR2 (germline): MGHDK, SYGVNS. CDR3 region: CASSERDGTNEKLFF. As DNA, the CDR3 is TGTGCCAGCAGTGAAAGGGACGGCACTAATGAAAAACTGTTTTTT.

The rearrangement joins TRBV7-9 to TRBJ2-4, with D perhaps matching TRBD1 (5 bases). Germline lookup yields CDR1 SEHNR and CDR2 FQNEAQ (reference sequence). CDR3 length equals 14 residues. Trimming took off 5 bases at V and 1 base at J, with 9 bases between the two ends. The CDR3 DNA reads TGTGCCAGCAGCCTCTCAGGGGCCAAAAACATTCAGTACTTC. Translation: CASSLSGAKNIQYF.

The CDR3 reads CASNEQTSQYEQYF. In DNA, the CDR3 is TGTGCCAGCAACGAACAGACTAGCCAGTACGAGCAGTACTTC. V is TRBV5-6 and J is TRBJ2-7; 7 bases match TRBD2. The CDR3 covers 14 residues. CDR1 and CDR2 from the germline V gene are SGHDT and YYEEEE. V shed 6 bases, J shed 4 bases, and the junction held 10 bases outside the gene matches.

The rearrangement joins TRBV28 to TRBJ1-5; D is unclear. V gave up 2 bases and J gave up 0 bases, with 8 bases separating them. CDR3 length: 15 amino acids. The V gene's germline CDR1 is MDHEN and CDR2 SYDVKM. This CDR3 reads CASSLISGSNQPQHF. As DNA, the CDR3 is TGTGCCAGCAGTTTAATTTCTGGTAGCAATCAGCCCCAGCATTTT.

This chain's CDR3 is CASSLGRSGLAGGGEQFF. The DNA of the CDR3 is TGTGCCAGCAGCTTAGGAAGGTCTGGGCTAGCGGGAGGAGGTGAGCAGTTCTTC. The chain carries TRBV13 and TRBJ2-1, with 11 bases aligning to TRBD2. This CDR3 has 18 amino acids. CDR1 and CDR2 (germline): PRHDT, FYEKMQ (reference sequence). J lost 9 bases, V lost 0 bases, and 13 bases had no gene match.

This clonotype was observed a few times. The genes are TRBV11-2 and TRBJ2-2; D ambiguous. The V and J ends lost 4 bases and 5 bases respectively, with 14 bases between them. This CDR3 contains 15 residues. Germline CDR1 SGHAT, CDR2 FQNNGV. CDR3 in DNA: TGTGCCAGCAGCTCGAATTCGGTGATAACCGGGGAGCTGTTTTTT. Protein sequence: CASSSNSVITGELFF.

V is TRBV7-3 and J is TRBJ2-3, with D possibly TRBD1 on 5 matching bases. CDR1 and CDR2 (germline): SGHTA, FQGTGA. The CDR3 is 14 amino acids. V was cut by 3 bases and J by 2 bases, with 9 bases left in between. CDR3 region: CASSLDILTDTQYF. The CDR3 nucleotides read TGTGCCAGCAGCTTGGACATCCTCACAGATACGCAGTATTTT.

This chain links TRBV29-1 with TRBJ2-1, with unresolved D. The CDR3 loop spans 12 amino acids. V shed 5 bases and J shed 1 base, with 6 bases lying between them. The V gene's germline CDR1 is SQVTM and CDR2 ANQGSEA. The CDR3 loop reads CSVFGSYNEQFF. Here the CDR3 DNA reads TGCAGCGTTTTTGGATCCTACAATGAGCAGTTCTTC.

The chain employs TRBV5-4 and TRBJ2-1; 13 bases agree with TRBD2. The CDR3 has 15 amino acids. Looked up from germline, CDR1 is SGHNT and CDR2 is YYREEE (reference sequence). V shed 3 bases, J shed 6 bases, and the junction held 3 bases outside the gene matches. CDR3 sequence (DNA): TGTGCCAGCAGCTGGGGACTAGCGGGACGCAATGAGCAGTTCTTC. Translation gives CASSWGLAGRNEQFF.

This chain joins TRBV15 and TRBJ2-2; D is perhaps TRBD2 (6 bases). The germline gives CDR1 LNHNV, CDR2 YYDKDF (reference sequence). The CDR3 spans 15 residues. Trimming removed 5 bases from V and 3 bases from J, with 13 bases in between. CDR3 sequence (DNA): TGTGCCACCAGCTTACGCGGGGCGGACACCGGGGAGCTGTTTTTT. Amino acids: CATSLRGADTGELFF.

V and J are TRBV7-9 and TRBJ2-5, with 7 bases matching TRBD1. The J segment lost 3 bases and the V segment lost 5 bases, leaving 9 bases of the junction unmatched. Germline V gives CDR1 SEHNR, CDR2 FQNEAQ (reference sequence). The CDR3 length is 15 residues. CDR3: CASSRAGTAKETQYF. As DNA, the CDR3 is TGTGCCAGCAGCCGAGCTGGGACAGCCAAAGAGACCCAGTACTTC. Looking up the rest from reference TRBV7-9 and TRBJ2-5 gives the full variable domain: DTGVSQNPRHKITKRGQNVTFRCDPISEHNRLYWYRQTLGQGPEFLTYFQNEAQLEKSRLLSDRFSAERPKGSFSTLEIQRTEQGDSAMYLCASSRAGTAKETQYFGPGTRLLVL.

This clonotype was counted a single time. The chain is built from TRBV2 and TRBJ2-4, with D possibly matching TRBD2 (7 bases). This CDR3 comprises 14 residues. The V end was cut by 6 bases, the J end by 0 bases, with 9 bases between. CDR1 and CDR2 (germline): SNHLY, FYNNEI. CDR3: CASRGGVAKNIQYF. The CDR3 nucleotides are TGTGCCAGCAGAGGGGGGGTAGCCAAAAACATTCAGTACTTC. Combining the CDR3 with reference TRBV2 and TRBJ2-4 gives the whole variable domain EPEVTQTPSHQVTQMGQEVILRCVPISNHLYFYWYRQILGQKVEFLVSFYNNEISEKSEIFDDQFSVERPDGSNFTLKIRSTKLEDSAMYFCASRGGVAKNIQYFGAGTRLSVL.

The J gene is TRBJ2-7, the V gene TRBV15; D ambiguous. The ends were cut back, 5 bases at V and 1 base at J, with 15 bases in the middle. The CDR3 extends over 15 amino acids. The V gene's germline CDR1 is LNHNV and CDR2 YYDKDF (reference sequence). The CDR3 is CATSELSEPSYEQYF. The DNA of the CDR3 is TGTGCCACCAGCGAACTTTCGGAACCATCCTACGAGCAGTACTTC.

This clonotype occurred a few times. The chain carries TRBV29-1 and TRBJ2-3; D not resolved. Germline V gives CDR1 SQVTM, CDR2 ANQGSEA. The CDR3 contains 13 residues. Deletions cut 4 bases from V and 6 bases from J, with 14 bases between. The DNA of the CDR3 is TGCAGCGTTGTCGGAACAAAACGGGATACGCAGTATTTT. This codes for CSVVGTKRDTQYF.

This clonotype was observed once. The chain is built from TRBV2 and TRBJ2-7; either TRBD1 or TRBD2 may supply D (5 bases each). With 6 bases removed from V and 4 bases from J, the gap between germline ends came to 10 bases. CDR3 size: 12 residues. Germline CDR1 and CDR2: SNHLY and FYNNEI. The CDR3, as DNA: TGTGCCAGCAGGCCGGGACCGTACGAGCAGTACTTC. Translating gives CASRPGPYEQYF.

The V call is TRBV11-1, the J call TRBJ2-1; 13 bases map to TRBD2. In germline, CDR1 is SGHAT, CDR2 FQDESV (reference sequence). The trim removed 4 bases at V and 5 bases at J, leaving 2 bases unmatched. The CDR3 loop spans 15 amino acids. Written as DNA, the CDR3 is TGTGCCAGCAGCTCGGGACTAGCGGGAAACAATGAGCAGTTCTTC. This encodes CASSSGLAGNNEQFF.

The chain recombines TRBV7-6 with TRBJ1-1, with no clear D. The CDR3 length is 14 residues. V was pared by 4 bases and J by 2 bases, with 11 bases between. Germline CDR1 SGHVS, CDR2 FNYEAQ. The CDR3 here is CASSSARYNTEAFF. CDR3 nucleotides: TGTGCCAGCAGCTCAGCAAGATACAACACTGAAGCTTTCTTT.

The V and J genes are TRBV15 and TRBJ2-4, with TRBD1 as a possible D gene (6 bases). CDR1 is LNHNV and CDR2 is YYDKDF in the germline V gene (reference sequence). Trimming cost V 3 bases and J 2 bases, with 17 bases left between them. This CDR3 has 17 amino acids. CDR3 sequence: CATSRIKGQLTKNIQYF. DNA for the CDR3: TGTGCCACCAGCAGGATCAAGGGACAACTTACCAAAAACATTCAGTACTTC.

The rearrangement uses TRBV12-3 or TRBV12-4 and TRBJ2-1; no firm D call. V lost 4 bases to trimming and J lost 6 bases, with 7 bases between them. This CDR3 comprises 12 residues. The CDR3 region has the DNA TGTGCCAGCAGTTCTATCCCCAATGAGCAGTTCTTC. Amino acids: CASSSIPNEQFF.

This clonotype was picked up a small number of times. This chain joins TRBV15 and TRBJ2-7; D gene uncertain. CDR3 size: 14 residues. With 0 bases removed from V and 3 bases from J, the gap between germline ends came to 9 bases. CDR1 is LNHNV, CDR2 YYDKDF, per germline (reference sequence). CDR3 protein: CATSREHSNYEQYF. DNA for the CDR3: TGTGCCACCAGCAGAGAGCATTCTAACTACGAGCAGTACTTC.

This clonotype was counted only a few times. V is TRBV20-1 and J is TRBJ2-1, with D perhaps being TRBD1 or TRBD2 (5 bases each). V was cut by 8 bases and J by 6 bases, with 14 bases left in between. Germline assignment: CDR1 DFQATT and CDR2 SNEGSKA (reference sequence). The CDR3 length is 12 residues. In nucleotides, the CDR3 is TGCAGTCCGAGGGGTGGAGGCAATGAGCAGTTCTTC. It translates to CSPRGGGNEQFF.